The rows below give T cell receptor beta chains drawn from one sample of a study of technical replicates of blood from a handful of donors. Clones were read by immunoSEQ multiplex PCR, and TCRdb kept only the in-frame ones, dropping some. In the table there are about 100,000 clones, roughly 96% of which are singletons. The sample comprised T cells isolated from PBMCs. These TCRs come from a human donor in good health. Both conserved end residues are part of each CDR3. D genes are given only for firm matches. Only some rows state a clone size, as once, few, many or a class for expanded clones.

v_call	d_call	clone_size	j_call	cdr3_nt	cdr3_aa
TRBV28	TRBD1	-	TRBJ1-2	TGTGCCAGCAGTTTGCCGCTAACAGGGGGATATGGCTACACCTTC	CASSLPLTGGYGYTF
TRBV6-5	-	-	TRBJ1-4	TGTGCCAGCAGTTACAGGGGTTTCGAAAAACTGTTTTTT	CASSYRGFEKLFF
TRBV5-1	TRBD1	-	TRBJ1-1	TGCGCCAGCAGCTCCGACAGGGGTAGAGGCACTGAAGCTTTCTTT	CASSSDRGRGTEAFF
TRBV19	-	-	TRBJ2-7	TGTGCCAGTAGCTTAGCAGGGACCTACGAGCAGTACTTC	CASSLAGTYEQYF
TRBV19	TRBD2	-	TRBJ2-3	TGTGCCAGTAGTCCCTATAGCGGGAGCGTCACAGATACGCAGTATTTT	CASSPYSGSVTDTQYF
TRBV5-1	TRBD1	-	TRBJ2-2	TGCGCCAGCAGCCGTGAGTCTCCGGGACAGGGGAACGCCGGGGAGCTGTTTTTT	CASSRESPGQGNAGELFF
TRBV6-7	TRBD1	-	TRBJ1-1	TGTGCCAGCAGTTACTCGAGGGAAGAAACAGGGGCGAGAACTGAAGCTTTCTTT	CASSYSREETGARTEAFF
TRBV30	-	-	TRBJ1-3	TGTGCCTGTCGGGACACCCGCTCCATATATTTT	CACRDTRSIYF
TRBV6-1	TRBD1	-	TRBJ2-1	TGTGCCAGCAGTTGGACAGGGGGGGGGAATGAGCAGTTCTTC	CASSWTGGGNEQFF
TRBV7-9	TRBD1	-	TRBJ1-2	TGTGCCAGCAGCTTAGAGAGAGTGGGGGACAGGAGGATTGGCTACACCTTC	CASSLERVGDRRIGYTF
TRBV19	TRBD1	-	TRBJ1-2	TGTGCCAGTACCAAACAGGGGGGGGGTAACTATGGCTACACCTTC	CASTKQGGGNYGYTF
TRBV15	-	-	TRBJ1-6	TGTGCCACCAGCGGGGCCCCGGACCGATATAATTCACCCCTCCACTTT	CATSGAPDRYNSPLHF
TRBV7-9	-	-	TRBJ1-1	TGTGCCAGCAGCTTACCCGGGGGAGACACTGAAGCTTTCTTT	CASSLPGGDTEAFF
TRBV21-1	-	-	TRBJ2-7	TGTGCCAGCAGCAAAGAGGCGGGGACTAGCATTTCGTACGAGCAGTACTTC	CASSKEAGTSISYEQYF
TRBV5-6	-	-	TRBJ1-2	TGTGCCAGCAGCCAAGGAGGGAACTATGGCTACACCTTC	CASSQGGNYGYTF
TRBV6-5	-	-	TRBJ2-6	TGTGCCAGCACCGGACAGCGCTCTGGGGCCAACGTCCTGACTTTC	CASTGQRSGANVLTF
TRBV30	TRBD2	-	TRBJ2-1	TGTGCCTGGAGTGTTCTTAGCGGGAGAACCTACAATGAGCAGTTCTTC	CAWSVLSGRTYNEQFF
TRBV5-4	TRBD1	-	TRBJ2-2	TGTGCCAGCAGCCCTGGACAGGAGAACACCGGGGAGCTGTTTTTT	CASSPGQENTGELFF
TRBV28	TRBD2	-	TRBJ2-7	TGTGCCAGTTCCTCCCCAAGGGAGGGAGCGTACGAGCAGTACTTC	CASSSPREGAYEQYF
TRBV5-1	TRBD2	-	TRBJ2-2	TGCGCCAGCAGCTTGACTAGCGGGAGGTCCGGGGAGCTGTTTTTT	CASSLTSGRSGELFF
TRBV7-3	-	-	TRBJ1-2	TGTGCCAGCAGCTTTGGGCAGGCCTATGGCTACACCTTC	CASSFGQAYGYTF
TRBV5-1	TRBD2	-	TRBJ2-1	TGCGCCAGCAGCCCCTGGACTAGCGGGAGGCCAGACAATGAGCAGTTCTTC	CASSPWTSGRPDNEQFF
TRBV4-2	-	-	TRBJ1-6	TGTGCCAGCAGCCAAGATCGGAGCTCCTATAATTCACCCCTCCACTTT	CASSQDRSSYNSPLHF
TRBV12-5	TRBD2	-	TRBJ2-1	TGTGCTAGTGGTTGGTCCCCCCCCGGGAGGGATTACAATGAGCAGTTCTTC	CASGWSPPGRDYNEQFF
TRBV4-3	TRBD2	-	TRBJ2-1	TGCGCCAGCAGCCGGCCGGGACTAGCGGGATTAAATGAGCAGTTCTTC	CASSRPGLAGLNEQFF
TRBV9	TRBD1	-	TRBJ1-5	TGTGCCAGCAGCGGACAGGGAATCAATCAGCCCCAGCATTTT	CASSGQGINQPQHF
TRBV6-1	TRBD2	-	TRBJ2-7	TGTGCCAGCAGCCCAACTAGCGGGTTTTACGAGCAGTACTTC	CASSPTSGFYEQYF
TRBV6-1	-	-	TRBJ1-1	TGTGCCACAGACCTTCTAGTATGGGCTTTCTTT	CATDLLVWAFF
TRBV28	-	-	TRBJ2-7	TGTGCCAGCAGTTTCAGTTACGAGCAGTACTTC	CASSFSYEQYF
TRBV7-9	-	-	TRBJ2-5	TGTGCCAGCAACGATGCGGAGACCCAGTACTTC	CASNDAETQYF
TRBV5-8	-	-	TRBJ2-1	TGTGCCAGCAGCGCAGGGAATGAGCAGTTCTTC	CASSAGNEQFF
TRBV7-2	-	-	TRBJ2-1	TGTGCCAGCAGCCAAAACCGGGGAGCCAATGAGCAGTTCTTC	CASSQNRGANEQFF
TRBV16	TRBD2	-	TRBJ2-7	TGTGCCAGCAGCCAGTTGGGACTAGCCAACTACGAGCAGTACTTC	CASSQLGLANYEQYF
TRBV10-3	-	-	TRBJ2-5	TGTGCCATCAGTGAGTCAGGGGGTGAGACCCAGTACTTC	CAISESGGETQYF
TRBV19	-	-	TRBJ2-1	TGTGCCAGTAGTAATTCACTAGACAATGAGCAGTTCTTC	CASSNSLDNEQFF
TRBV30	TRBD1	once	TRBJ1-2	TGTGCCTGGAGTGGGACAGGAATTGGCTACACCTTC	CAWSGTGIGYTF
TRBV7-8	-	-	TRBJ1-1	TGTGCCAGCAGCTTAGTCTTAGAGAACACTGAAGCTTTCTTT	CASSLVLENTEAFF
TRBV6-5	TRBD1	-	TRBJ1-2	TGTGCCAGCACTGTAGCCGGGACAGCTTATGGCTACACCTTC	CASTVAGTAYGYTF
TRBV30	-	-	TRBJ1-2	TGTGCCTGGAGTGTGTACAGGGTGAACTATGGCTACACCTTC	CAWSVYRVNYGYTF
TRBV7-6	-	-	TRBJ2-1	TGTGCCAGCACGCAGGCCTACAATGAGCAGTTCTTC	CASTQAYNEQFF
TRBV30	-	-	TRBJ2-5	TGTGCCTGGAACACAGGAGAAGAGACCCAGTACTTC	CAWNTGEETQYF
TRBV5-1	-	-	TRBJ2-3	TGCGCCAGCAGCTCAGTAATCGGCACAGATACGCAGTATTTT	CASSSVIGTDTQYF
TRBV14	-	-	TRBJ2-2	TGTGCCAGCAGCCAGCTACGGACCGGGGAGCTGTTTTTT	CASSQLRTGELFF
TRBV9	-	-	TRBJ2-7	TGTGCCAGCAGCGTAGCTATGGAGGGTGGCACCTACGAGCAGTACTTC	CASSVAMEGGTYEQYF
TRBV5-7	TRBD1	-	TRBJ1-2	TGTGCCAGCAGCTCGGGACAGGTGGACTATGGCTACACCTTC	CASSSGQVDYGYTF
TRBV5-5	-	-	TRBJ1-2	TGTGCCAGCAGCGGAACAGATAACTATGGCTACACCTTC	CASSGTDNYGYTF
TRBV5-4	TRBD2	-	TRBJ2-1	TGTGCCAGCAGCTTTGGCGGGAGGGTTGCTAGGGAGCAGTTCTTC	CASSFGGRVAREQFF
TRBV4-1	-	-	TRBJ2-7	TGCGCCAGCAGCCAAGATATGAGGGAGAGGTGGTACGAGCAGTACTTC	CASSQDMRERWYEQYF
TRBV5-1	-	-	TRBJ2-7	TGCGCCAGCAGCCCCTCAGGGGTCTACGAGCAGTACTTC	CASSPSGVYEQYF
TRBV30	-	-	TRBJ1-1	TGTGCCTGGATAGGTGCAGGGAACACTGAAGCTTTCTTT	CAWIGAGNTEAFF
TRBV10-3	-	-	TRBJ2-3	TGTGCCATCAGTAGGTTACAGGGTCCAGATACGCAGTATTTT	CAISRLQGPDTQYF